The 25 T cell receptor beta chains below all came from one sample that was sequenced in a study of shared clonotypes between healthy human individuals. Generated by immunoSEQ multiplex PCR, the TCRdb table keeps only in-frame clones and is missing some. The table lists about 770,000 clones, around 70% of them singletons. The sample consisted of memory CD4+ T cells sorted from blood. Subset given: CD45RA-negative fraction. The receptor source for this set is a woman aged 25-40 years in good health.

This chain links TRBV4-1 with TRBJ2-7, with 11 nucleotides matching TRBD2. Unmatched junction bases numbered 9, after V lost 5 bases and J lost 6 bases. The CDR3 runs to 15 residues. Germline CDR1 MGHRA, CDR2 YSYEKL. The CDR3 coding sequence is TGCGCCAGCAGCTCCGGGGTAGCGGGAGGGGGCGAGCAGTACTTC. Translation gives CASSSGVAGGGEQYF.

The CDR3 spells CASSINRGGYTF. The CDR3 nucleotides read TGTGCCAGCAGCATCAACAGGGGCGGCTACACCTTC. J is TRBJ1-2 and V is TRBV5-4; 7 bases map to TRBD1. Germline values: CDR1 SGHNT, CDR2 YYREEE (reference sequence). The CDR3 loop spans 12 amino acids. V shed 4 bases and J 8 bases; nucleotides not matched to a gene: 5.

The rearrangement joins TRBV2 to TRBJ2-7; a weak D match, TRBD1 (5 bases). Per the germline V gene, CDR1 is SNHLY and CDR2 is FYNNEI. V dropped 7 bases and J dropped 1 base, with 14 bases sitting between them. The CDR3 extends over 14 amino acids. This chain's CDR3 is CASTQGRVSYEQYF. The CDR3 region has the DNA TGTGCCAGCACCCAGGGCAGGGTTTCCTACGAGCAGTACTTC. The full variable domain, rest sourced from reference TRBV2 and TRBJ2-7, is EPEVTQTPSHQVTQMGQEVILRCVPISNHLYFYWYRQILGQKVEFLVSFYNNEISEKSEIFDDQFSVERPDGSNFTLKIRSTKLEDSAMYFCASTQGRVSYEQYFGPGTRLTVT.

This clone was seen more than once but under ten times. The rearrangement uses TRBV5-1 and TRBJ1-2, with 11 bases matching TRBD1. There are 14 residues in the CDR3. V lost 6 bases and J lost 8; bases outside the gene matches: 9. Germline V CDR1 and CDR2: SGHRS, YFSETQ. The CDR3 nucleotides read TGCGCCAGCACGCGGGACAGGGGGAACGACGGCTACACCTTC. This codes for CASTRDRGNDGYTF.

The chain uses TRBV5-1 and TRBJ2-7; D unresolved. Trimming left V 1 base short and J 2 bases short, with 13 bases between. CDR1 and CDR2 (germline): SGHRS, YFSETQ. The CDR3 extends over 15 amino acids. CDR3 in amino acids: CASSLSGTDTYEQYF. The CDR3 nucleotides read TGCGCCAGCAGCTTGAGTGGCACTGATACCTACGAGCAGTACTTC.

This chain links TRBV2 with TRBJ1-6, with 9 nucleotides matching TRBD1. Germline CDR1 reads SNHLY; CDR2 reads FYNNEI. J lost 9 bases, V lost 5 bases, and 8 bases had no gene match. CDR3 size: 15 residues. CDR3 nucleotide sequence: TGTGCCAGCAGTTTGGACAGGGGAAGCGGTTCACCCCTCCACTTT. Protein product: CASSLDRGSGSPLHF.

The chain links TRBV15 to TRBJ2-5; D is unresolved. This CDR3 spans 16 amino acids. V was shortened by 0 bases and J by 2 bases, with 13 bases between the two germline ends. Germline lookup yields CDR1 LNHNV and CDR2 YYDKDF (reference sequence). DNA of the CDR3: TGTGCCACCAGCAGAGATCGTTACCGGGCGCAAGAGACCCAGTACTTC. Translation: CATSRDRYRAQETQYF.

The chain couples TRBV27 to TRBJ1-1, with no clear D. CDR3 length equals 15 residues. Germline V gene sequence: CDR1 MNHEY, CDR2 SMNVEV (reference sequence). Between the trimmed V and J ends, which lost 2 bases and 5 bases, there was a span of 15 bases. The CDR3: CASSLGVSGKTEAFF. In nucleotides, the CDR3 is TGTGCCAGCAGTTTAGGTGTTTCGGGGAAAACTGAAGCTTTCTTT.

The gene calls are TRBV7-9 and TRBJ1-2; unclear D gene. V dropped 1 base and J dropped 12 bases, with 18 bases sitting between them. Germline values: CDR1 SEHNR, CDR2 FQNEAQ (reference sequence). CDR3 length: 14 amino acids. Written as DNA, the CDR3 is TGTGCCAGCAGCTTAGTAGCGGGAGTGGAGGGTGACACCTTC. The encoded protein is CASSLVAGVEGDTF. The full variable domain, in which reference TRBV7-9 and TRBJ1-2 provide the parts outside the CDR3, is DTGVSQNPRHKITKRGQNVTFRCDPISEHNRLYWYRQTLGQGPEFLTYFQNEAQLEKSRLLSDRFSAERPKGSFSTLEIQRTEQGDSAMYLCASSLVAGVEGDTFGSGTRLTVV.

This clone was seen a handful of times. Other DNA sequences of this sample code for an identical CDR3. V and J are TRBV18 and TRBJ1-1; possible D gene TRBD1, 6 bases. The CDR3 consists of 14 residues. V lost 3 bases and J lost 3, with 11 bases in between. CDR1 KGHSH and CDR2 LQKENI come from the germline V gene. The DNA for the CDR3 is TGTGCCAGCTCACCTCGGGGGGCGGACACTGAAGCTTTCTTT. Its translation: CASSPRGADTEAFF.

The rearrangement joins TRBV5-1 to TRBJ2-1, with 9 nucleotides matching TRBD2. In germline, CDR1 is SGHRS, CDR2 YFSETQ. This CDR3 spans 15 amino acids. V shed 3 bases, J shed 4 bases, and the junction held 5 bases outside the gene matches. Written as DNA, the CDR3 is TGCGCCAGCAGCTCTGGGACTAGCCCTTACAATGAGCAGTTCTTC. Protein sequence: CASSSGTSPYNEQFF.

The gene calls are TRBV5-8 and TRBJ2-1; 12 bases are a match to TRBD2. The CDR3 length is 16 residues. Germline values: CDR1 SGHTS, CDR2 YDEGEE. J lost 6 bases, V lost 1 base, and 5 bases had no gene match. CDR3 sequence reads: CASSLTGTSGFNEQFF. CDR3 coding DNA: TGTGCCAGCAGCTTGACCGGGACTAGCGGGTTCAATGAGCAGTTCTTC.

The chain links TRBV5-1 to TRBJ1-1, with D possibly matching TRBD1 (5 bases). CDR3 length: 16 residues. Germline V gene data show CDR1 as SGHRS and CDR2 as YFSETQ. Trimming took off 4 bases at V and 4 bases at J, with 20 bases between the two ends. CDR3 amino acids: CASSPGLSGMGTEAFF. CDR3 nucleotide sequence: TGCGCCAGCAGCCCTGGCTTGTCAGGGATGGGCACTGAAGCTTTCTTT.

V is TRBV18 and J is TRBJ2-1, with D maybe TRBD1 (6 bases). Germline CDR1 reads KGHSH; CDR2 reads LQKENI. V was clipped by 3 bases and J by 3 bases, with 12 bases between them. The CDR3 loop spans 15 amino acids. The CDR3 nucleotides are TGTGCCAGCTCACCTAACACGGACAGCTACAATGAGCAGTTCTTC. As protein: CASSPNTDSYNEQFF.

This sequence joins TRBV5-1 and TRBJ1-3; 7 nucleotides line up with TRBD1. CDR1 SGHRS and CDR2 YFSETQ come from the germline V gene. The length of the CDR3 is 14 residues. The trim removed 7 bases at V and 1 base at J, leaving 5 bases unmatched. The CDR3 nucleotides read TGCGCCAGCTATAACAGGGGATCTGGAAACACCATATATTTT. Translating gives CASYNRGSGNTIYF.

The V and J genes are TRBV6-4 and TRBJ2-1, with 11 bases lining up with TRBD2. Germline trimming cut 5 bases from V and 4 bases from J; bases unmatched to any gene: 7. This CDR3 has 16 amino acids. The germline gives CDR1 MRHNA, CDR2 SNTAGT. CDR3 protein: CASSTIAGGLYNEQFF. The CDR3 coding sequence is TGTGCCAGCAGTACCATAGCGGGAGGGCTTTACAATGAGCAGTTCTTC.

The CDR3 loop is CASRLAGMNTEAFF. The CDR3 bases are TGTGCCAGCAGGTTAGCAGGGATGAACACTGAAGCTTTCTTT. V and J are TRBV5-4 and TRBJ1-1; D possibly corresponds to TRBD1 (5 bases). The CDR3 consists of 14 residues. Germline V gene data show CDR1 as SGHNT and CDR2 as YYREEE (reference sequence). The V and J ends lost 5 bases and 0 bases respectively, with 11 bases between them.

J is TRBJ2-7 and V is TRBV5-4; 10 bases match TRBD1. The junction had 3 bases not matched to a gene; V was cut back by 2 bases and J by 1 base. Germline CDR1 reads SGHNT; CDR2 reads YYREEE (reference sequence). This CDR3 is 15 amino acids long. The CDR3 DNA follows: TGTGCCAGCAGCTTAGTGGGACAGGGGTCCTACGAGCAGTACTTC. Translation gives CASSLVGQGSYEQYF. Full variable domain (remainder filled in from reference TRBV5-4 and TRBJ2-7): ETGVTQSPTHLIKTRGQQVTLRCSSQSGHNTVSWYQQALGQGPQFIFQYYREEENGRGNFPPRFSGLQFPNYSSELNVNALELDDSALYLCASSLVGQGSYEQYFGPGTRLTVT.

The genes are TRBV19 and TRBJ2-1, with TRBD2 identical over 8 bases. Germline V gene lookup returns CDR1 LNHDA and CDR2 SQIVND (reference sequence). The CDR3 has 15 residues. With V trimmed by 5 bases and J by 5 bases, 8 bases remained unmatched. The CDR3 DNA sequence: TGTGCCAGTAGTCTACTAGCGGAGTTAAACAATGAGCAGTTCTTC. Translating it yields CASSLLAELNNEQFF.

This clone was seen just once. The CDR3 here is CASRSRGRNTEAFF. CDR3 nucleotide sequence: TGTGCCAGTCGTTCTCGGGGGAGGAACACTGAAGCTTTCTTT. The chain employs TRBV19 and TRBJ1-1, with D perhaps matching TRBD1 (5 bases). The V end was cut by 8 bases, the J end by 1 base, with 14 bases between. There are 14 residues in the CDR3. Germline V gene sequence: CDR1 LNHDA, CDR2 SQIVND (reference sequence).

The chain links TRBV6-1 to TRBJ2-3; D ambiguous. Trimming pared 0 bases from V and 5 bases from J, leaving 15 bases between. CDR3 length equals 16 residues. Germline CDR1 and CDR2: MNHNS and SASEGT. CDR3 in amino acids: CASSEAGAAEVDTQYF. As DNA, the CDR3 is TGTGCCAGCAGTGAAGCCGGCGCCGCCGAGGTAGATACGCAGTATTTT.

The CDR3 bases are TGTGCCAGCTCACCATTGGGACAGGGGTCCAATCAGCCCCAGCATTTT. The encoded protein is CASSPLGQGSNQPQHF. The chain joins TRBV18 to TRBJ1-5; 10 bases fit TRBD1. This CDR3 region has 16 residues. Germline V CDR1 and CDR2: KGHSH, LQKENI. The ends lost 2 bases at V and 3 bases at J; junction bases unmatched: 4.

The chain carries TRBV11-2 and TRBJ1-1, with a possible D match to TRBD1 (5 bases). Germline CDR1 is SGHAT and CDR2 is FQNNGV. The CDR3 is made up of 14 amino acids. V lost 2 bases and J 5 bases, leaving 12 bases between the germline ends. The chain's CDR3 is CASSLYPGRTEAFF. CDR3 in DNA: TGTGCCAGCAGCTTATATCCAGGGAGAACTGAAGCTTTCTTT.

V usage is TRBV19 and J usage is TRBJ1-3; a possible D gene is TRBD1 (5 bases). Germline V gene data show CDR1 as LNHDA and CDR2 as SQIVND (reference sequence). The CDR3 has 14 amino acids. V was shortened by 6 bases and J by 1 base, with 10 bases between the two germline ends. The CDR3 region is CASRPRDSGNTIYF. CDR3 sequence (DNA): TGTGCCAGTAGACCCAGGGATTCTGGAAACACCATATATTTT.

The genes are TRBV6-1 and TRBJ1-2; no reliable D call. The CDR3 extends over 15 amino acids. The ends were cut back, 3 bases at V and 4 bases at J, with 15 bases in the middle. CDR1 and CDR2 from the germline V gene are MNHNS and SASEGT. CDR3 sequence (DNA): TGTGCCAGCAGTGATTCTGGAACGCCAGTCTATGGCTACACCTTC. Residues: CASSDSGTPVYGYTF.